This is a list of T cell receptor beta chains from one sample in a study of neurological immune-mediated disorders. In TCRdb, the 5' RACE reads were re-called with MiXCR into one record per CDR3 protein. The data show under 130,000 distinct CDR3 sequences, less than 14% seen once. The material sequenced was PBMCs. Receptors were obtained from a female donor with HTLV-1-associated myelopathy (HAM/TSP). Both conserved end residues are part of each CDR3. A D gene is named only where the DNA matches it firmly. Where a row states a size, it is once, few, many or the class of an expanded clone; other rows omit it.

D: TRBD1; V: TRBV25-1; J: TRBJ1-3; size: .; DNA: TGTGCCAGCAGTGCAGGGGGGGTCTCTGGAAACACCATATATTTT; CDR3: CASSAGGVSGNTIYF
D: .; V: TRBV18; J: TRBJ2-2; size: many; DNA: TGTGCCAGCTCACGATTACAGGGGAACACCGGGGAGCTGTTTTTT; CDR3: CASSRLQGNTGELFF
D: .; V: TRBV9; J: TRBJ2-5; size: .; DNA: TGTGCCAGCAGCCGATCGAGGGTAGAGACCCAGTACTTC; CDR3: CASSRSRVETQYF
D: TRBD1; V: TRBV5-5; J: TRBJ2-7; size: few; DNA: TGTGCCAGCAGCTTGGCCGGACAGGGGGCGATCCACGAGCAGTACTTC; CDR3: CASSLAGQGAIHEQYF
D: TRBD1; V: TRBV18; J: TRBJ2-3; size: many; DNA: TGTGCCAGCACGGAGGCGGACAGGAGCACAGATACGCAGTATTTT; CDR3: CASTEADRSTDTQYF
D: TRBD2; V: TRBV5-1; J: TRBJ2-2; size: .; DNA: TGCGCCAGCAGCACCCTAGCGGGGGGAAACACCGGGGAGCTGTTTTTT; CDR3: CASSTLAGGNTGELFF
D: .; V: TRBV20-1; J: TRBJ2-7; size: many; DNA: TGCAGTGCCCGCGGGGCGGGGGCTGGAGAGCAGTACTTC; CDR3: CSARGAGAGEQYF
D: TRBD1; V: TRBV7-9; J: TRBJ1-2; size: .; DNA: TGTGCCAGCAGCTTAGCGGGGGACAGGGATGGCTACACCTTC; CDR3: CASSLAGDRDGYTF
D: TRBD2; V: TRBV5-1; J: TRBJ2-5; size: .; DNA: TGCGCCAGCAGCTGGACTAGCGGGGGGGTCGAGGAGACCCAGTACTTC; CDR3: CASSWTSGGVEETQYF
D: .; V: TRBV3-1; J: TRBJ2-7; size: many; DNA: TGTGCCAGCATCCTAAAAGGGAAGTCCGAGCAGTACTTC; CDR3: CASILKGKSEQYF
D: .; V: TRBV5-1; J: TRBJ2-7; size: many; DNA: TGCGCCAGCAGCCCCCGGACGTACAGCTACGAGCAGTACTTC; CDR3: CASSPRTYSYEQYF
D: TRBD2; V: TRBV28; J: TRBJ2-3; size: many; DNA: TGTGCCAGCAGTTATAGCGGGGGGGCTAGCACAGATACGCAGTATTTT; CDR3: CASSYSGGASTDTQYF
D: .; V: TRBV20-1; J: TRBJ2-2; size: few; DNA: TGCAGTGCCAGGAGTTCCGGGGCGGGCACCGGGGAGCTGTTTTTT; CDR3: CSARSSGAGTGELFF
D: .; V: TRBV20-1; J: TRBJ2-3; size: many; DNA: TGCAGTGCGCCGGACTCCTCCTCAGATACGCAGTATTTT; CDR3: CSAPDSSSDTQYF
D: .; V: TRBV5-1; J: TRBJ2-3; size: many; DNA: TGCGCCAGCAGAGACCCGGTCCAGGGGACAGATACGCAGTATTTT; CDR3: CASRDPVQGTDTQYF
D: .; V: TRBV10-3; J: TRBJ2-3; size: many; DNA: TGTGCCATCAGTGAAAATTCAGATACGCAGTATTTT; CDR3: CAISENSDTQYF
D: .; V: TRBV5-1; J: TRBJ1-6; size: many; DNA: TGCGCCAGCAGCTTGGACGGGGGGCGGGTTTCACCCCTCCACTTT; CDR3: CASSLDGGRVSPLHF
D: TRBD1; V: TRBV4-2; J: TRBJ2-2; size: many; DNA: TGTGCCAGCAGCCAGGGGACAGCGAACACCGGGGAGCTGTTTTTT; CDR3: CASSQGTANTGELFF
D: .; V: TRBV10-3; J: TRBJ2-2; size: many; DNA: TGTGCCATCAGTGACCCGACGAACACCGGGGAGCTGTTTTTT; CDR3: CAISDPTNTGELFF
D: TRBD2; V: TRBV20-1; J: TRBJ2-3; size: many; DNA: TGCAGTTCTAGCGGGGGGAACACAGATACGCAGTATTTT; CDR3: CSSSGGNTDTQYF